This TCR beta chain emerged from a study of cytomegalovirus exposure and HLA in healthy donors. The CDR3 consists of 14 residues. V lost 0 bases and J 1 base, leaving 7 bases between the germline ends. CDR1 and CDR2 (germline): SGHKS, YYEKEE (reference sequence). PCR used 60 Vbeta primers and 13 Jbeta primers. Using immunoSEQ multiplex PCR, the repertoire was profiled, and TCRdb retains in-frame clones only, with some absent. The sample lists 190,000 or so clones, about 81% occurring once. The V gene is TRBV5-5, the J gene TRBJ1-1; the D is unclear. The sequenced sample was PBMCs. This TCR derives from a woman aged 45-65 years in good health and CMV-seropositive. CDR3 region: CASSLAGGNTEAFF. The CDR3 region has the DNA TGTGCCAGCAGCTTGGCCGGAGGGAACACTGAAGCTTTCTTT.